The clone carrying this T cell receptor (beta chain) was seen just once. Some clones are missing from TCRdb's copy, which holds only in-frame ones; the method was immunoSEQ multiplex PCR. This sample has fewer than 350,000 clones, with roughly 85% found just once. CDR1 and CDR2 (germline): MNHEY, SVGEGT. CDR3 length equals 17 residues. The V gene lost 1 base and the J gene lost 0 bases, with 13 bases spanning the gap. The data originate from a study of blood T cell repertoires in COVID-19. The chain carries TRBV6-2 or TRBV6-3 and TRBJ2-1, with a possible D match to TRBD2 (6 bases). This sequence was found in a woman aged 40 to 50 who had recovered from COVID-19. Sequencing used PBMCs or T cells enriched from blood (not recorded which). The CDR3 nucleotides read TGTGCCAGCAGTTACTTTGCGGGGAAACCCTCCTACAATGAGCAGTTCTTC. This encodes CASSYFAGKPSYNEQFF.